This is a list of T cell receptor beta chains from one sample in a study of cytomegalovirus exposure and HLA in healthy donors. Sequencing used immunoSEQ multiplex PCR; TCRdb keeps in-frame clones, though not all of them. The sample has 25,000 to 40,000 clones, about 65% seen once. Sequencing was done on a sample of PBMCs. These receptors were collected from a man aged 45 to 65 in good health and CMV-seropositive. Each CDR3 is given with its conserved first and last residue. A D gene is named only where the DNA matches it firmly. Only part of the rows carry a size: once, few, many, or a class if the clone is expanded.

v_call	d_call	j_call	clone_size	cdr3_aa	cdr3_nt
TRBV5-6	TRBD2	TRBJ2-1	NA	CASSLAWSSGHYNEQFF	TGTGCCAGCAGCTTGGCCTGGTCTAGCGGACATTACAATGAGCAGTTCTTC
TRBV5-6	NA	TRBJ1-2	NA	CASSPGGVQYGYTF	TGTGCCAGCAGCCCCGGGGGGGTACAATATGGCTACACCTTC
TRBV5-6	NA	TRBJ1-2	NA	CASSGQFNYGYTF	TGTGCCAGCAGTGGACAGTTTAACTATGGCTACACCTTC
TRBV2	TRBD1	TRBJ1-2	once	CASSSRQGASYGYTF	TGTGCCAGCAGTAGCCGACAGGGGGCGAGCTATGGCTACACCTTC
TRBV5-1	NA	TRBJ1-5	NA	CASSPTGVNQPQHF	TGCGCCAGCAGTCCGACAGGAGTCAATCAGCCCCAGCATTTT
TRBV30	NA	TRBJ1-4	NA	CACTLAANEKLFF	TGTGCCTGTACACTGGCGGCTAATGAAAAACTGTTTTTT
TRBV4-1	TRBD2	TRBJ2-3	NA	CASSLPGLAHTDTQYF	TGCGCCAGCAGCCTTCCGGGACTAGCGCACACAGATACGCAGTATTTT
TRBV10-3	NA	TRBJ2-1	NA	CAIGSRLEVSNEQFF	TGTGCCATCGGGTCCCGACTAGAGGTGAGCAATGAGCAGTTCTTC
TRBV9	NA	TRBJ1-1	NA	CASSVAGNTEAFF	TGTGCCAGCAGCGTAGCCGGGAACACTGAAGCTTTCTTT
TRBV7-2	NA	TRBJ2-1	NA	CASSLDGRAPCEQFF	TGTGCCAGCAGCTTAGACGGGAGAGCCCCCTGTGAGCAGTTCTTC
TRBV29-1	NA	TRBJ1-1	once	CSVEVSQATEAFF	TGCAGCGTTGAAGTCTCGCAGGCCACTGAAGCTTTCTTT
TRBV7-2	TRBD2	TRBJ2-1	few	CASSLRTSGANEQFF	TGTGCCAGCAGCCTCCGGACTAGCGGAGCCAATGAGCAGTTCTTC
TRBV29-1	NA	TRBJ2-1	NA	CSVSEQFF	TGCAGCGTCAGTGAGCAGTTCTTC
TRBV6-6	TRBD1	TRBJ2-5	NA	CASRDRGKETQYF	TGTGCCAGTAGGGACAGGGGTAAAGAGACCCAGTACTTC
TRBV6-5	TRBD1	TRBJ2-2	NA	CASSYGTGDAGELFF	TGTGCCAGCAGTTACGGGACAGGGGATGCCGGGGAGCTGTTTTTT
TRBV2	NA	TRBJ2-2	NA	CASSRDTGELFF	TGTGCCAGCAGCAGGGATACCGGGGAGCTGTTTTTT
TRBV7-9	TRBD1	TRBJ2-7	NA	CASSLAGTGVSQYF	TGTGCCAGCAGCTTAGCGGGGACAGGGGTATCACAGTACTTC
TRBV28	TRBD2	TRBJ2-3	NA	CASTPLVQREFTDTQYF	TGTGCCAGCACCCCGTTGGTCCAGCGGGAATTCACAGATACGCAGTATTTT
TRBV6-5	TRBD1	TRBJ1-3	NA	CASSSGTGTGNTIYF	TGTGCCAGCTCCAGCGGGACAGGGACTGGAAACACCATATATTTT
TRBV7-8	TRBD2	TRBJ2-1	NA	CASSMTGGRNNEQFF	TGTGCCAGCAGCATGACGGGGGGGCGGAACAATGAGCAGTTCTTC
TRBV4-2	TRBD1	TRBJ2-7	NA	CASSQGTGVRYEQYF	TGTGCCAGCAGCCAAGGGACAGGGGTCCGCTACGAGCAGTACTTC
TRBV6-5	TRBD1	TRBJ2-7	NA	CASSYSGRGTYEQYF	TGTGCCAGCAGTTACTCGGGCAGGGGGACCTACGAGCAGTACTTC
TRBV7-9	NA	TRBJ1-5	NA	CASSLTLGRLGQPQHF	TGTGCCAGCAGCTTAACACTGGGGCGTTTAGGTCAGCCCCAGCATTTT
TRBV6-1	TRBD1	TRBJ1-5	NA	CASSEEGGYSNQPQHF	TGTGCCAGCAGTGAAGAAGGGGGCTATAGCAATCAGCCCCAGCATTTT
TRBV7-9	NA	TRBJ2-5	few	CASSLLAGRMETQYF	TGTGCCAGCAGCTTATTGGCAGGGAGGATGGAGACCCAGTACTTC
TRBV14	NA	TRBJ1-3	NA	CASSDTQGNTIYF	TGTGCCAGCAGTGACACCCAGGGGAACACCATATATTTT
TRBV7-2	TRBD2	TRBJ2-1	NA	CASSLSWLAGEQFF	TGTGCCAGCAGCTTAAGTTGGCTAGCGGGGGAGCAGTTCTTC
TRBV13	NA	TRBJ1-6	NA	CASSSQGDSPLHF	TGTGCCAGCAGCTCTCAGGGTGACTCACCCCTCCACTTT
TRBV4-1	TRBD2	TRBJ2-7	NA	CASSEGLAGVYEQYF	TGCGCCAGCAGCGAGGGACTAGCGGGGGTCTACGAGCAGTACTTC
TRBV7-2	TRBD1	TRBJ1-2	NA	CASSTGQPNYGYTF	TGTGCCAGCAGCACGGGACAGCCCAACTATGGCTACACCTTC
TRBV30	NA	TRBJ2-3	once	CAWSDRLRPDGRDTQYF	TGTGCCTGGAGCGACAGGTTGCGGCCCGACGGTCGGGATACGCAGTATTTT
TRBV5-1	TRBD2	TRBJ2-3	few	CASSLRTSGGPTDTQYF	TGCGCCAGCAGCCTCCGGACTAGCGGGGGACCCACAGATACGCAGTATTTT
TRBV5-1	NA	TRBJ2-7	NA	CASSASGPYEQYF	TGCGCCAGCAGCGCGAGCGGGCCCTACGAGCAGTACTTC
TRBV29-1	TRBD2	TRBJ2-1	NA	CSVYSSGGYNEQFF	TGCAGCGTCTATTCATCGGGGGGCTACAATGAGCAGTTCTTC
TRBV29-1	TRBD2	TRBJ2-3	NA	CSVPGLALTDTQYF	TGCAGCGTGCCGGGACTAGCTCTCACAGATACGCAGTATTTT
TRBV6-1	NA	TRBJ1-1	NA	CASSNRGRGSTEAFF	TGTGCCAGCAGTAATAGGGGAAGGGGTTCGACTGAAGCTTTCTTT
TRBV15	TRBD1	TRBJ2-5	few	CATRRGRLETQYF	TGTGCCACCCGAAGGGGGCGTTTGGAGACCCAGTACTTC
TRBV7-9	TRBD1	TRBJ1-3	few	CASSSAGQGNTIYF	TGTGCCAGCAGCTCCGCGGGACAGGGAAACACCATATATTTT
TRBV28	TRBD1	TRBJ1-5	NA	CASSYSGQGYQPQHF	TGTGCCAGCAGTTACTCGGGACAGGGGTATCAGCCCCAGCATTTT
TRBV7-9	TRBD2	TRBJ2-2	NA	CASRPSGTSSSGELFF	TGTGCCAGCAGGCCATCCGGGACTAGCTCATCCGGGGAGCTGTTTTTT
TRBV5-1	NA	TRBJ2-2	NA	CASTYGPSTGELFF	TGCGCCAGCACTTATGGGCCCAGCACCGGGGAGCTGTTTTTT
TRBV29-1	TRBD2	TRBJ2-1	NA	CSFHLAGGRNEQFF	TGCAGCTTTCACCTAGCGGGAGGAAGAAATGAGCAGTTCTTC
TRBV15	TRBD2	TRBJ2-7	NA	CATGTSVSYEQYF	TGTGCCACCGGGACTAGCGTCTCCTACGAGCAGTACTTC
TRBV2	NA	TRBJ1-5	NA	CASSTTAYSNQPQHF	TGTGCCAGCAGCACGACAGCTTATAGCAATCAGCCCCAGCATTTT
TRBV2	NA	TRBJ1-5	once	CASSYYRIEQPQHF	TGTGCCAGCAGTTACTACAGGATTGAGCAGCCCCAGCATTTT
TRBV29-1	NA	TRBJ2-3	once	CSVEPTDTQYF	TGCAGCGTTGAACCTACAGATACGCAGTATTTT
TRBV6-1	NA	TRBJ2-7	NA	CASSEMPGRNYEQYF	TGTGCCAGCAGTGAAATGCCAGGAAGGAACTACGAGCAGTACTTC
TRBV7-2	NA	TRBJ2-1	NA	CASSHPMRGGASYNEQFF	TGTGCCAGCAGCCACCCCATGCGAGGCGGAGCCTCCTACAATGAGCAGTTCTTC
TRBV6-5	NA	TRBJ1-2	NA	CASSYSLQGYGYTF	TGTGCCAGCAGTTACTCCTTACAGGGCTATGGCTACACCTTC
TRBV18	TRBD1	TRBJ2-3	once	CASSLGQGGTDTQYF	TGTGCCAGCTCACTAGGACAGGGCGGCACAGATACGCAGTATTTT
TRBV18	NA	TRBJ1-5	NA	CASSTRYDQPQHF	TGTGCCAGCTCGACGCGGTATGATCAGCCCCAGCATTTT
TRBV9	NA	TRBJ1-3	NA	CASSVYGDSGNTIYF	TGTGCCAGCAGCGTTTACGGAGACTCTGGAAACACCATATATTTT
TRBV30	TRBD1	TRBJ1-2	NA	CAWRQGYYGYTF	TGTGCCTGGCGACAGGGGTATTATGGCTACACCTTC
TRBV30	NA	TRBJ2-2	NA	CAWRGAITGELFF	TGTGCCTGGAGGGGGGCCATCACCGGGGAGCTGTTTTTT
TRBV5-1	TRBD1	TRBJ2-5	NA	CASSLEAGQGQETQYF	TGCGCCAGCAGCTTGGAAGCTGGACAGGGACAAGAGACCCAGTACTTC
TRBV6-6	TRBD1	TRBJ1-2	NA	CASSTSPGQGDGYTF	TGTGCCAGCAGTACCTCCCCGGGACAGGGGGATGGCTACACCTTC
TRBV5-1	NA	TRBJ1-2	NA	CASSLRDTSYGYTF	TGCGCCAGCAGCTTGAGGGACACCTCCTATGGCTACACCTTC
TRBV18	TRBD1	TRBJ1-1	NA	CASFGQGNTEAFF	TGTGCCAGCTTCGGACAGGGGAACACTGAAGCTTTCTTT